This entry lists 7 T cell receptor beta chains sequenced from one sample in a study of CD8 T cells in ankylosing spondylitis (dated by TCRdb to 2016 to 2017). General study outcomes and caveats: Blood from ankylosing spondylitis patients appeared to be characterized by a TCR beta motif made up of seven or eight highly homologous amino acid variants.

The library was obtained by 5' RACE. Data came from an Illumina HiSeq 2500. TCRdb cleaned the public reads at Q25 with fastp, built clones with MiXCR and kept in-frame beta chains. Entries are consolidated by CDR3 protein sequence, retaining the most common genes and DNA. The sample data list fewer than 550,000 distinct CDR3 sequences, and roughly 5% of these were observed just once. The top ten constitute under 4.5% of the sample. What these receptors recognize is not known. The material sequenced was blood, either unsorted or a sorted T cell fraction (not recorded which). All receptors derive from a male donor with ankylosing spondylitis.

This clonotype was seen more than once but under ten times. The rearrangement joins TRBV7-2 to TRBJ1-2; D gene ambiguous. Germline values: CDR1 SGHTA, CDR2 FQGNSA. This CDR3 comprises 15 residues. The germline V and J ends were trimmed by 5 bases and 4 bases, with 17 bases remaining between them. CDR3 residues: CASSHAPRVGYGYTF. In nucleotides, the CDR3 is TGTGCCAGCAGCCACGCCCCCCGGGTGGGCTATGGCTACACCTTC.

This clonotype was counted many times. J is TRBJ2-7 and V is TRBV7-9; possible D gene TRBD2, 5 bases. CDR3 length equals 14 residues. Trimming removed 3 bases at V and 3 bases at J, with 12 bases between. CDR1 is SEHNR, CDR2 FQNEAQ, per germline (reference sequence). CDR3 bases: TGTGCCAGCAGCTTCGGAGGTCTGGGCTACGAGCAGTACTTC. Its translation: CASSFGGLGYEQYF.

V is TRBV5-2 and J is TRBJ1-2. TRBV5-2 represents a pseudogene. CDR3 length: 13 amino acids. CDR3 in amino acids: CAMGLGRDYGYTF. The CDR3 coding sequence is TGTGCCATGGGCCTAGGGCGTGATTATGGCTACACCTTC.

The sample holds one count of this clonotype. One junction end does not reproduce the germline sequence, and a read error may be involved. The genes are TRBV5-6 and TRBJ2-7, with a weak D call TRBD2 (6 bases). The germline V gene encodes CDR1 SGHDT and CDR2 YYEEEE. This CDR3 contains 13 residues. The CDR3 nucleotides are TGTGCCATCAGCCCGGGACTCAATTACGAGCAGTACTTC. It codes for CAISPGLNYEQYF. Full variable domain (remainder filled in from reference TRBV5-6 and TRBJ2-7): DAGVTQSPTHLIKTRGQQVTLRCSPKSGHDTVSWYQQALGQGPQFIFQYYEEEERQRGNFPDRFSGHQFPNYSSELNVNALLLGDSALYLCAISPGLNYEQYFGPGTRLTVT.

This clonotype was detected ten times or more. The rearrangement joins TRBV7-9 to TRBJ2-4; TRBD1 is a possible D gene (6 bases). Germline V gives CDR1 SEHNR, CDR2 FQNEAQ (reference sequence). This CDR3 has 15 amino acids. The V and J ends lost 4 bases and 1 base respectively, with 11 bases between them. For the CDR3, the DNA is TGTGCCAGCAGCTGGGGGCCCGGCGCCAAAAACATTCAGTACTTC. Protein product: CASSWGPGAKNIQYF.

This clonotype was detected many times. The rearrangement joins TRBV7-2 to TRBJ1-4, with D tentatively TRBD1 (5 bases). V gave up 5 bases and J gave up 7 bases, with 14 bases separating them. CDR1 SGHTA and CDR2 FQGNSA come from the germline V gene. This CDR3 is 14 amino acids long. DNA of the CDR3: TGTGCCAGCAGCCCGGGCGGGGCTTTTGAAAAACTGTTTTTT. As protein: CASSPGGAFEKLFF.

This clonotype was recorded at least ten times. The V and J genes are TRBV4-2 and TRBJ1-1; TRBD1 matches at 8 bases. The CDR3 runs to 16 residues. V was pared by 4 bases and J by 10 bases, with 17 bases of the junction left unmatched. CDR1 is LGHNA, CDR2 YNFKEQ, per germline. The CDR3 reads CASSLGQGVSLLAAFF. The CDR3 region has the DNA TGTGCCAGCAGCCTTGGACAGGGAGTTTCTTTGTTAGCAGCTTTCTTT.